What follows describes a single T cell receptor beta chain. This entry belongs to a study of tumor-infiltrating lymphocytes in oesophageal squamous cell carcinoma. MiXCR, run by TCRdb on the PCR reads, gives a single entry per CDR3 protein. The table lists roughly 9,000 distinct CDR3 sequences, less than 75% of them singletons. The CDR3 spans 18 residues. The V segment lost 5 bases and the J segment 3 bases; nucleotides outside the gene matches: 8. Germline CDR1 reads MNHGY; CDR2 reads SAAAGT. Sequenced: esophageal tumor tissue. The chain joins TRBV6-8 to TRBJ2-3; 16 bases are shared with TRBD2. This clonotype originated in a female donor with esophageal squamous cell carcinoma. In nucleotides, the CDR3 is TGTGCCAGCAGTGCCACGGGACTAGCGGGGGGGGCAACAGATACGCAGTATTTT. Its protein product is CASSATGLAGGATDTQYF.